Presented here are 18 T cell receptor beta chains from one specimen sequenced in a study of blood T cells in healthy people across ages. Primers used in a second PCR of about 6 to 11 cycles were a sample-barcoded 5' primer and a J-beta primer mix. MiXCR, applied by TCRdb to the 5' RACE reads, yields one record per CDR3 protein. The table shows 790,000 or so distinct CDR3 sequences, with just over 55% occurring only once. The sample comprised blood. Receptor source: a man aged 40-49 years in good health.

This clonotype was detected only a few times. The genes are TRBV5-1 and TRBJ2-7, with TRBD1 as a possible D gene (5 bases). There are 18 residues in the CDR3. The V gene lost 0 bases and the J gene lost 3 bases, with 22 bases spanning the gap. Germline CDR1 is SGHRS and CDR2 is YFSETQ. The DNA for the CDR3 is TGCGCCAGCAGCTTGGTTGGAACTCAGGACATAAAGAACTACGAGCAGTACTTC. The encoded protein is CASSLVGTQDIKNYEQYF. The variable domain in full, completed from reference TRBV5-1 and TRBJ2-7, reads KAGVTQTPRYLIKTRGQQVTLSCSPISGHRSVSWYQQTPGQGLQFLFEYFSETQRNKGNFPGRFSGRQFSNSRSEMNVSTLELGDSALYLCASSLVGTQDIKNYEQYFGPGTRLTVT.

This clonotype was observed at least ten times. The CDR3 DNA sequence: TGTGCCAGCAGCCACCGGGGGGGCCCTAAGTTCTTC. Protein product: CASSHRGGPKFF. This chain links TRBV7-2 with TRBJ2-1; 8 nucleotides agree with TRBD2. Germline V gene data show CDR1 as SGHTA and CDR2 as FQGNSA. Germline trimming cut 5 bases from V and 14 bases from J; bases unmatched to any gene: 8. The CDR3 extends over 12 amino acids.

This chain connects TRBV5-1 to TRBJ2-5, with TRBD2 as a possible D gene (5 bases). The J call is in doubt because the DNA end fits TRBJ2-7 better. The germline gives CDR1 SGHRS, CDR2 YFSETQ. The length of the CDR3 is 14 residues. The CDR3 sequence is CASSLDGNSPEQYF. The CDR3 region has the DNA TGCGCCAGCAGCTTGGACGGGAACAGTCCCGAGCAGTACTTC.

This clonotype has just one count. V usage is TRBV5-1 and J usage is TRBJ2-7; D unclear. CDR1 and CDR2 (germline): SGHRS, YFSETQ. The CDR3 totals 15 residues. Trimming shortened V by 1 base and J by 4 bases, and 15 bases separated the two germline ends. Here the CDR3 DNA reads TGCGCCAGCAGCTTGAATGGCGGACCCGATTACGAGCAGTACTTC. Translation: CASSLNGGPDYEQYF.

The chain employs TRBV9 and TRBJ2-1, with D unresolved. The CDR3 sequence is 13 residues long. The V end was cut by 3 bases, the J end by 0 bases, with 4 bases between. Germline V CDR1 and CDR2: SGDLS, YYNGEE. CDR3 loop: CASSAGSYNEQFF. Written as DNA, the CDR3 is TGTGCCAGCAGCGCTGGCTCCTACAATGAGCAGTTCTTC.

The gene calls are TRBV6-2 or TRBV6-3 and TRBJ2-1, with D uncertain. V lost 7 bases, J lost 0 bases, and 13 bases lay in between. Germline CDR1 is MNHEY and CDR2 is SVGEGT. This CDR3 spans 15 amino acids. The CDR3 DNA reads as TGTGCCAGCACTTCCCGCCGGAGCTCCTACAATGAGCAGTTCTTC. Amino acids: CASTSRRSSYNEQFF.

The chain links TRBV7-9 to TRBJ2-5; 10 positions match TRBD2. Germline trimming cut 5 bases from V and 3 bases from J; bases unmatched to any gene: 9. Per germline, CDR1 SEHNR and CDR2 FQNEAQ (reference sequence). The CDR3 extends over 16 amino acids. The CDR3 bases are TGTGCCAGCAGCGGGAAGCTAGCGGGGGATGAAGAGACCCAGTACTTC. Encoded protein: CASSGKLAGDEETQYF.

This clonotype appeared a few times. The chain links TRBV7-2 to TRBJ2-7; D perhaps matches TRBD2 (5 bases). Germline V gene lookup returns CDR1 SGHTA and CDR2 FQGNSA. V was cut by 2 bases and J by 1 base, with 12 bases left in between. The CDR3 consists of 15 residues. The CDR3 reads CASSLSAGASYEQYF. CDR3 coding DNA: TGTGCCAGCAGCTTAAGCGCGGGCGCTTCCTACGAGCAGTACTTC.

This clonotype has just a few counts. The chain joins TRBV3-1 to TRBJ2-1, with D perhaps TRBD1 (5 bases). CDR1 LGHDT and CDR2 YNNKEL come from the germline V gene (reference sequence). V gave up 4 bases and J gave up 2 bases, with 12 bases separating them. The CDR3 consists of 15 residues. The CDR3: CASSPDPGPYNEQFF. The CDR3 DNA sequence: TGTGCCAGCAGCCCCGACCCAGGGCCCTACAATGAGCAGTTCTTC.

The rearrangement joins TRBV28 to TRBJ1-2; 10 bases are shared with TRBD1. The CDR3 sequence is 16 residues long. CDR1 and CDR2 from the germline V gene are MDHEN and SYDVKM. V lost 7 bases, J lost 3 bases, and 11 bases stayed unmatched. CDR3 DNA sequence: TGTGCCAGCATAAGGGACAGGGGTTCTGTGGACTATGGCTACACCTTC. Translating it yields CASIRDRGSVDYGYTF.

The chain employs TRBV7-2 and TRBJ2-7; 7 bases agree with TRBD2. J was trimmed by 7 bases and V by 2 bases; bases with no gene match: 5. Germline V CDR1 and CDR2: SGHTA, FQGNSA. This CDR3 has 13 residues. CDR3 amino acids: CASSLLAGEEQYF. The CDR3 bases are TGTGCCAGCAGCTTACTTGCGGGGGAAGAGCAGTACTTC.

The chain carries TRBV10-2 and TRBJ1-4; 7 bases are shared with TRBD1. The CDR3 runs to 14 residues. Germline CDR1 and CDR2: WSHSY and SAAADI. Losses at the gene ends were 3 bases for V and 8 bases for J; bases not matched to a gene: 6. The CDR3, as DNA: TGCGCCAGCAGTGAAGGAGGGACAGTAGAAAAACTGTTTTTT. Translated: CASSEGGTVEKLFF.

The V call is TRBV19, the J call TRBJ2-7; 7 bases line up with TRBD1. Unmatched junction bases numbered 5, after V lost 5 bases and J lost 4 bases. This CDR3 is 13 amino acids long. From germline, CDR1 is LNHDA and CDR2 SQIVND (reference sequence). CDR3 in DNA: TGTGCCAGTAGTCCGGGACAGTGGTACGAGCAGTACTTC. Residues: CASSPGQWYEQYF. Supplemented by reference TRBV19 and TRBJ2-7, the full variable domain reads DGGITQSPKYLFRKEGQNVTLSCEQNLNHDAMYWYRQDPGQGLRLIYYSQIVNDFQKGDIAEGYSVSREKKESFPLTVTSAQKNPTAFYLCASSPGQWYEQYFGPGTRLTVT.

The V and J genes are TRBV7-8 and TRBJ2-7; 9 bases are a match to TRBD2. Germline-derived CDR1 and CDR2 are SGHVS and FQNEAQ. The CDR3 extends over 15 amino acids. After removal of 1 base from V and 3 bases from J, the junction contained 4 bases not matched to a gene. CDR3: CASSLVAGAGYEQYF. CDR3 coding DNA: TGTGCCAGCAGCTTAGTAGCGGGAGCCGGCTACGAGCAGTACTTC.

This rearrangement joins TRBV9 to TRBJ2-1, with D perhaps matching TRBD1 (5 bases). Trimming left V 3 bases short and J 8 bases short, with 9 bases between. This CDR3 is built from 12 residues. The germline CDR1 and CDR2 sequences are SGDLS and YYNGEE. CDR3 amino acids: CASSARGDEQFF. CDR3 sequence (DNA): TGTGCCAGCAGCGCAAGGGGCGATGAGCAGTTCTTC.

The V call is TRBV19, the J call TRBJ1-1, with unresolved D. This CDR3 is built from 12 residues. CDR1 and CDR2 from the germline V gene are LNHDA and SQIVND (reference sequence). Trimming stripped 7 bases from V and 0 bases from J, with 6 bases between. This CDR3 is CASTSMNTEAFF. The CDR3 region has the DNA TGTGCCAGTACGAGCATGAACACTGAAGCTTTCTTT.

This clonotype came up once. The chain joins TRBV10-3 to TRBJ1-2; D uncertain. Germline V gives CDR1 ENHRY, CDR2 SYGVKD. V lost 0 bases, J lost 3 bases, and 5 bases lay in between. CDR3 size: 13 residues. The CDR3 here is CAISESDYYGYTF. As DNA, the CDR3 is TGTGCCATCAGTGAGTCAGATTACTATGGCTACACCTTC.

This clonotype has only a few counts. The chain combines TRBV20-1 with TRBJ2-7; 11 bases agree with TRBD1. The CDR3 is made up of 13 amino acids. V lost 5 bases and J lost 5; bases outside the gene matches: 5. Germline CDR1 and CDR2: DFQATT and SNEGSKA (reference sequence). The CDR3 DNA is TGCAGTGCTCGGACAGGGGGCCTAAACGAGCAGTACTTC. This encodes CSARTGGLNEQYF.